Below, 10 T cell receptor delta chains from the same sample are listed, as sequenced in a study of γδ T cells in repeated Plasmodium falciparum infection. TCRdb fed the multiplex PCR reads into CATT to redo clone calling. The sample shows more than 45,000 delta-chain clones, 1.5% to 2% of them seen only once. Flow sorting of PBMC yielded separate Vgamma9/Vdelta2+ and Vdelta2-negative gammadelta T cell populations for bulk repertoire analysis. The source material was gamma-delta T cells from blood. The receptors here all came from a pool of human donors (malaria-infected and uninfected, not separated).

This clone was picked up many times. The amino acid sequence in TCRdb belongs to a much larger clone and departs from this DNA's translation at residue 12, likely a sequencing read error; the sequence shown is translated from the DNA. The chain recombines TRDV2 with TRDJ3; 12 positions agree with TRDD3. Since TCRdb gives no J gene, matching the DNA to germline was used here to assign it. The length of the CDR3 is 20 residues. CDR1 and CDR2 (germline): GEAIGNYY, EKD. V lost 0 bases, J lost 0 bases, and 5 bases stayed unmatched. In DNA form, the CDR3 reads TGTGCCTGTGACACCGGTACTGGGGGATACTACTCCTGGGACACCCGACAGATGTTTTTC. This gives the protein CACDTGTGGYYSWDTRQMFF.

This clone was counted a few times. One base away lies a much larger clone, so this may be a sequencing read error. No J gene was assigned, while the V gene was called as TRDV1; TRDD3, the table's D call, was not compared with the DNA. This CDR3 has 21 residues. Germline V gene lookup returns CDR1 TSWWSYY and CDR2 QGS. CDR3 sequence (DNA): TGTGCTCTTGGGGCATTTCCTTTGAAGGTTGGGGGACGCAGGTACGCCGATAAACCCATCTTT. Amino acid sequence: CALGAFPLKVGGRRYADKPIF.

This clone has just a few counts. The translation of this DNA and the TCRdb protein of a much larger clone differ at residue 6, probably owing to a read error; the protein shown here is translated from the DNA. The chain employs TRDV1 and TRDJ1; D unresolved. The CDR3 runs 14 residues. Germline V gene lookup returns CDR1 TSWWSYY and CDR2 QGS. V lost 1 base and J lost 3, with 9 bases in between. The CDR3 is CALGEPIGSDKLIF. The CDR3 nucleotides read TGTGCTCTTGGGGAACCCATCGGGTCCGATAAACTCATCTTT.

Note on this clone: A single base is all that separates this from a far larger clone, so a read error is likely. Other DNA sequences in this sample translate to the same CDR3. The chain is built from TRDV1 and TRDJ1, with 9 bases aligning to TRDD2. TCRdb supplies no J gene; here it was assigned by aligning the nucleotide sequence to germline. CDR1 is TSWWSYY and CDR2 is QGS in the germline V gene. The CDR3 is 23 amino acids. The ends lost 2 bases at V and 1 base at J; junction bases unmatched: 26. CDR3 sequence (DNA): TGTGCTCTTGGGGAAGGCCTTCCTACAAGGCCCACTTTTGGGGGGTACGCCACCGATAAACTCATCTTT. Protein: CALGEGLPTRPTFGGYATDKLIF.

This clone was counted ten times or more. At residue 7, the TCRdb protein and translated DNA are inconsistent; the protein given comes from the DNA. The V call is TRDV1, the J call TRDJ1; 13 bases are shared with TRDD3. The CDR3 has 24 amino acids. CDR1 and CDR2 (germline): TSWWSYY, QGS. The V and J ends lost 0 bases and 2 bases, in that order; junction bases with no gene match: 24. The CDR3 is CALGELDRGLGDTIGSYRTDKLIF. As DNA, the CDR3 is TGTGCTCTTGGGGAACTCGACCGGGGACTGGGGGATACGATCGGGTCGTACCGGACCGATAAACTCATCTTT.

This clone was recorded many times. The TCRdb protein, from a much larger clone, departs from this DNA's translation at residue 5, likely by read error; the protein shown derives from the DNA. The genes are TRDV1 and TRDJ1; weak D call: TRDD3 (6 bases). Germline CDR1 is TSWWSYY and CDR2 is QGS. Trimming took off 4 bases at V and 2 bases at J, with 35 bases between the two ends. The CDR3 runs 22 residues. The CDR3 coding sequence is TGTGCTCTTGGGGGCCATCACTACTTCTTTCACTGGGCCGCCCTCCGTACCGATAAACTCATCTTT. Protein: CALGGHHYFFHWAALRTDKLIF.

This clone was seen only a few times. Given a far larger clone just one base away, this is likely a sequencing read error. For the V gene the call is TRDV2; the J gene has no call; TRDD3, the D gene given by the table, was not confirmed from the DNA. The CDR3 covers 18 residues. Germline V gives CDR1 GEAIGNYY, CDR2 EKD. The CDR3 DNA sequence: TGTGCCTGTGACATTGGTACTGGGGGATCCGAGTACACCGATAAACTCATCTTC. Amino acid sequence: CACDIGTGGSEYTDKLIF.

Within the sample, this clone is medium-sized. The chain has TRDV3 and TRDJ1; TRDD3 matches at 8 bases. CDR3 length: 17 amino acids. CDR1 TVYSNPD and CDR2 GDNSRS come from the germline V gene (reference sequence). The V and J ends lost 4 bases and 0 bases, in that order; junction bases with no gene match: 16. CDR3 sequence reads: CASSLRYWGPYTDKLIF. The CDR3 DNA reads TGTGCCTCCAGCCTTCGATACTGGGGGCCATACACCGATAAACTCATCTTT.

For this clone: The protein held in TCRdb is that of a much larger clone and does not match this DNA's translation at residue 21, likely because of a read error; the protein shown is translated from the DNA. The DNA of the CDR3 is TGTGCTCTTGGGGAATGGCTCCCAACCCCTGGGGGATTTAGGGGAGACACCGATAAACTCACCTTT. Its translation is CALGEWLPTPGGFRGDTDKLTF. The genes are TRDV1 and TRDJ1; TRDD3 agrees at 9 bases. Germline-derived CDR1 and CDR2 are TSWWSYY and QGS. The CDR3 has 22 residues.

Only a few counts were recorded for this clone. For this DNA, TCRdb reports the protein of a much larger clone, which diverges at residue 12, most likely from a read error; the protein presented here is translated directly from the DNA. This chain links TRDV1 with TRDJ1, with D possibly matching TRDD3 (5 bases). The J gene, not given by TCRdb, was assigned here from a germline match of the nucleotide sequence. CDR1 is TSWWSYY and CDR2 is QGS in the germline V gene. The CDR3 is 21 amino acids. Trimming removed 0 bases at V and 0 bases at J, with 26 bases between. The CDR3 nucleotides are TGTGCTCTTGGGGAACTCAAGCCCCACGGCGGGGGTACAAGGTACACCGATAAACTCATCTTT. This translates into CALGELKPHGGGTRYTDKLIF.